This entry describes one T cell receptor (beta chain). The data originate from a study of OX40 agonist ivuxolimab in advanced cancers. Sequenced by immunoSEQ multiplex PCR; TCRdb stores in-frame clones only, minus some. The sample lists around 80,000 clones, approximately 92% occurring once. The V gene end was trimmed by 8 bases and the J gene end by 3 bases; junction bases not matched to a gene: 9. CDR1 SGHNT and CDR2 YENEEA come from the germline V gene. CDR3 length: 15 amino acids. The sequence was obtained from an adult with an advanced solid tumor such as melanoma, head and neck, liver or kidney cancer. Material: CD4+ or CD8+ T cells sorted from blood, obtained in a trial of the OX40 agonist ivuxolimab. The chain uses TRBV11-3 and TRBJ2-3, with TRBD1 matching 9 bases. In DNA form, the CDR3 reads TGTGCCAGCCCTCTGGGGACAGGGCGGACAGATACGCAGTATTTT. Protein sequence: CASPLGTGRTDTQYF.